This is a list of T cell receptor beta chains from one sample in a study of PD-1 blockade in classical Hodgkin lymphoma. The protocol was immunoSEQ multiplex PCR, while the TCRdb copy is restricted to in-frame clones and leaves out a portion. The table shows about 84,000 clones, with 89% occurring only once. The material sequenced was peripheral blood mononuclear cells (PBMCs), taken at baseline. These receptors were taken from a human donor with classical Hodgkin lymphoma. Each CDR3 is given with its conserved first and last residue. D genes are given only for firm matches. Part of the rows lack a size; the others show once, few, many or a class for expanded clones.

j_call v_call clone_size d_call cdr3_nt cdr3_aa
TRBJ2-3 TRBV4-3 . . TGCGCCAGCAGCCAAGGGTCTGAACGGGAGATTACAGATACGCAGTATTTT CASSQGSEREITDTQYF
TRBJ2-7 TRBV5-4 . TRBD2 TGTGCCAGCAGCAGGAAAGCGGGAGGGCCTCAGGAGCAGTACTTC CASSRKAGGPQEQYF
TRBJ1-1 TRBV4-1 . TRBD1 TGCGCCAGCAGCCAAGGCCGGGGGACAGGTCACACTGAAGCTTTCTTT CASSQGRGTGHTEAFF
TRBJ1-1 TRBV19 . . TGTGCCAGCACCGGCCGGGTGAACACTGAAGCTTTCTTT CASTGRVNTEAFF
TRBJ2-5 TRBV29-1 . . TGCAGCGTTGAGAAGGGAAGAGAGACCCAGTACTTC CSVEKGRETQYF
TRBJ1-1 TRBV4-2 . TRBD1 TGTGCCAGCAGCCAAGTCGCTGGCGCAACAGGGGCGAAGGGGACTGAAGCTTTCTTT CASSQVAGATGAKGTEAFF
TRBJ2-3 TRBV11-3 . TRBD2 TGTGCCAGCAGCTTAGGTCTAGCGGGTAGGCAGTATTTT CASSLGLAGRQYF
TRBJ2-7 TRBV6-1 . . TGTGCCAGCAGTGATTCCTATACATACTACGAGCAGTACTTC CASSDSYTYYEQYF
TRBJ2-3 TRBV2 . . TGTGCCAGCAGTCCGCCCGGGTGGGGAGGAGATACGCAGTATTTT CASSPPGWGGDTQYF
TRBJ2-1 TRBV15 . TRBD2 TGTGCCACCAGCAGGGGGGTCAAGGGACTAGATTACAATGAGCAGTTCTTC CATSRGVKGLDYNEQFF
TRBJ1-1 TRBV7-2 . . TGTGCCAGCAGCTTAGGGATAGAGAAGAACACTGAAGCTTTCTTT CASSLGIEKNTEAFF
TRBJ1-5 TRBV19 . . TGTGCCAGTAGTAGACCCCGGGAGAGCAATCAGCCCCAGCATTTT CASSRPRESNQPQHF
TRBJ2-3 TRBV20-1 . . TGCAGTGCTTCCCTTACAGATACGCAGTATTTT CSASLTDTQYF
TRBJ2-5 TRBV11-3 . TRBD2 TGTGCCAGCAGCCCGGGACTAGCGGGACAAGAGACCCAGTACTTC CASSPGLAGQETQYF
TRBJ1-5 TRBV10-3 . . TGTGCCATCAGGACCGAGGGGGGCAATCAGCCCCAGCATTTT CAIRTEGGNQPQHF
TRBJ2-3 TRBV18 . . TGTGCCAGCTCACCCAGCCTGAGAACAATCACAGATACGCAGTATTTT CASSPSLRTITDTQYF
TRBJ1-5 TRBV19 . . TGTGCCAGTAGTATAGGGGACGACTCTATCAATCAGCCCCAGCATTTT CASSIGDDSINQPQHF
TRBJ2-1 TRBV29-1 few TRBD2 TGCAGCGTGGGGAATACGGGGGGTACGCGGAATGAGCAGTTCTTC CSVGNTGGTRNEQFF
TRBJ2-7 TRBV7-2 . . TGTGCCAGCAGCTTAAAACCCTACGAGCAGTACTTC CASSLKPYEQYF
TRBJ2-5 TRBV4-3 . . TGCGCCAGCAGCCAAGTTTGGGGTGGAGAGACCCAGTACTTC CASSQVWGGETQYF
TRBJ2-1 TRBV6-5 once . TGTGCCAGCAGTTCCAGAGACGGGACGGGATACAATGAGCAGTTCTTC CASSSRDGTGYNEQFF
TRBJ1-3 TRBV6-5 . . TGTGCCAGCAGTAGGGGGATGGGAGCTGGAAACACCATATATTTT CASSRGMGAGNTIYF
TRBJ2-3 TRBV14 . . TGTGCCAGCAGTCGGGAGAGGGGCACAGATACGCAGTATTTT CASSRERGTDTQYF
TRBJ2-3 TRBV13 . TRBD2 TGTGCCAGCAGCTTAGTCGTGAGACTAGCGGGGGACACAGATACGCAGTATTTT CASSLVVRLAGDTDTQYF
TRBJ2-7 TRBV19 . TRBD1 TGTGCCAGTACTCCCGCGACAGGGGGCTTATACGAGCAGTACTTC CASTPATGGLYEQYF
TRBJ1-2 TRBV5-1 medium-sized TRBD1 TGCGCCAGCAGCTTCAGGACAGGGGATGGCTACACCTTC CASSFRTGDGYTF
TRBJ1-3 TRBV27 . . TGTGCCAGCAGTTTAAGTATGTACTCTGGAAACACCATATATTTT CASSLSMYSGNTIYF
TRBJ1-3 TRBV28 once . TGTGCCAGCAAAGATCCACGCTCTGGAAACACCATATATTTT CASKDPRSGNTIYF
TRBJ1-1 TRBV5-1 . TRBD1 TGCGCCAGCAGCATCGGGACAGGGAACACTGAAGCTTTCTTT CASSIGTGNTEAFF
TRBJ2-5 TRBV4-1 . TRBD2 TGCGCCAGCAGCCAAGCTCTCGCGGGAGGCCGACAAGAGACCCAGTACTTC CASSQALAGGRQETQYF
TRBJ1-1 TRBV6-1 . . TGTGCCAGCAGTGGACCGGGCTTCACGAACACTGAAGCTTTCTTT CASSGPGFTNTEAFF
TRBJ2-1 TRBV5-1 . . TGCGCCAGCAGCTTGGGAGACATCGAGCAGTTCTTC CASSLGDIEQFF
TRBJ2-3 TRBV5-4 . TRBD2 TGTGCCAGCAGAAAGACTAGCGGAGGACCGATCCCCACAGATACGCAGTATTTT CASRKTSGGPIPTDTQYF
TRBJ1-5 TRBV19 . TRBD1 TGTGCCAGTAGTGGAACAGGGGGAGATCAGCCCCAGCATTTT CASSGTGGDQPQHF
TRBJ2-1 TRBV6-1 . TRBD2 TGTGCCAGCAGTGAAGGGCTAGCGGTCTACAATGAGCAGTTCTTC CASSEGLAVYNEQFF
TRBJ2-3 TRBV4-2 . TRBD2 TGTGCCAGCAGCCAAGTGACAATCACCCGGACTAGCGCCCTAGAAGATACGCAGTATTTT CASSQVTITRTSALEDTQYF